This TCR beta chain was found in a study of T cells expressing NK-cell markers. Study details: Most of the eight sequenced donors tested HCMV-seropositive; one tested seronegative.

A note on this clonotype: Its target is not known.

Germline CDR1 SGHRS, CDR2 YFSETQ. CDR3 length equals 14 residues. UMIs were included in TCR beta cDNA generated by 5'RACE template switching. Reprocessing the 5' RACE reads, TCRdb reports a single entry for every CDR3 protein and omits DNA. The sample has around 470,000 distinct CDR3 sequences. General study findings and limits: Among several donors, these clonotypes also ranked first in the CD3+CD56-NKG2C+ fraction. About 6 donors had dominant NKG2C+ clonotypes that comprised roughly 1.0-8% of their CD8+ T cells.

The TCR sequence derives from a woman in her 50s in good health. Sequencing was performed on blood T cells: a sorted CD56 or NKG2C T cell subset, CD4+ or CD8+ T cells, or bulk PBMC T cells (not recorded which). The chain combines TRBV5-1 with TRBJ2-3; TCRdb's D call, TRBD1, is unchecked because there is no DNA. The chain's CDR3 is CASSLQGGGDTQYF.